The 6 T cell receptor beta chains below come from one sample, sequenced in a study of response to subunit inactivated influenza vaccine. TCRdb fed the RT-PCR reads into MiXCR, producing one record per CDR3 protein. Of 600,000 to 850,000 distinct CDR3 sequences in the sample, 11% to 15% were seen once. This specimen consisted of PBMCs from blood, obtained 14 days before vaccination. Receptors were obtained from a man in his forties or fifties who received an inactivated influenza vaccine.

This clonotype was seen a handful of times. The chain is built from TRBV28 and TRBJ2-3, with D possibly matching TRBD1 (5 bases). V lost 5 bases and J 4 bases, leaving 13 bases between the germline ends. The CDR3 totals 14 residues. The germline CDR1 and CDR2 sequences are MDHEN and SYDVKM. The CDR3 spells CASSPRQLPDTQYF. The CDR3, as DNA: TGTGCCAGCAGTCCAAGACAGCTTCCAGATACGCAGTATTTT.

The gene calls are TRBV27 and TRBJ1-5; D gene ambiguous. CDR3 length: 13 amino acids. The V end was cut by 3 bases, the J end by 10 bases, with 13 bases between. The germline V gene encodes CDR1 MNHEY and CDR2 SMNVEV (reference sequence). The chain's CDR3 is CASSFQGSVPQHF. The CDR3 DNA reads TGTGCCAGCAGTTTCCAAGGGTCCGTACCCCAGCATTTT.

V usage is TRBV5-1 and J usage is TRBJ2-6, with a weak D call TRBD1 (6 bases). Deletions cut 4 bases from V and 0 bases from J, with 17 bases between. The CDR3 sequence is 18 residues long. Germline values: CDR1 SGHRS, CDR2 YFSETQ. Here the CDR3 DNA reads TGCGCCAGCAGCACCCGGACAGCTCGGATCTCTGGGGCCAACGTCCTGACTTTC. It yields the protein CASSTRTARISGANVLTF.

The genes are TRBV7-3 and TRBJ2-2; D is perhaps TRBD1 or TRBD2 (6 bases each). The CDR3 has 15 amino acids. The V gene's germline CDR1 is SGHTA and CDR2 FQGTGA. Trimming pared 2 bases from V and 6 bases from J, leaving 13 bases between. CDR3 protein: CASSLVGGRAGELFF. The CDR3, as DNA: TGTGCCAGCAGCTTAGTGGGGGGCCGGGCCGGGGAGCTGTTTTTT.

The chain joins TRBV7-9 to TRBJ2-1; D may be TRBD2 (5 bases). The CDR3 spans 14 residues. V lost 3 bases and J lost 0, with 6 bases in between. Germline V gene sequence: CDR1 SEHNR, CDR2 FQNEAQ (reference sequence). Here the CDR3 reads CASSLEVSYNEQFF. The CDR3 DNA sequence: TGTGCCAGCAGCTTGGAGGTCTCCTACAATGAGCAGTTCTTC.

This clonotype was seen a handful of times. The gene calls are TRBV20-1 and TRBJ2-1, with 8 bases aligning to TRBD2. The germline V gene encodes CDR1 DFQATT and CDR2 SNEGSKA (reference sequence). The CDR3 extends over 15 amino acids. V gave up 3 bases and J gave up 6 bases; unmatched junction bases: 10. The CDR3 region is CSARGAGVGSNEQFF. CDR3 sequence (DNA): TGCAGTGCTAGGGGAGCGGGAGTAGGGTCCAATGAGCAGTTCTTC.